This passage covers 7 T cell receptor beta chains from one sample sequenced in a study of cytomegalovirus exposure and HLA in healthy donors. Amplification used 60 Vbeta primers and 13 Jbeta primers. Assay: immunoSEQ multiplex PCR; the TCRdb copy retains only in-frame clones and omits some. The sample yields 70,000 or so clones, 55% to 75% seen once. Sample: PBMCs. All receptors come from a woman in her 30s in good health and CMV-seronegative.

The chain employs TRBV19 and TRBJ2-6; D is uncertain. Germline V lookup: CDR1 LNHDA, CDR2 SQIVND (reference sequence). Trimming took 5 bases from V and 5 from J, leaving 7 bases between them. The length of the CDR3 is 13 residues. The CDR3 nucleotides read TGTGCCAGTAGTCTCAGTCGGGCCAACGTCCTGACTTTC. It specifies CASSLSRANVLTF.

The genes are TRBV5-4 and TRBJ2-7, with D perhaps TRBD1 (5 bases). Germline CDR1 reads SGHNT; CDR2 reads YYREEE (reference sequence). The ends were cut back, 0 bases at V and 2 bases at J, with 12 bases in the middle. The CDR3 has 15 residues. The CDR3 DNA reads TGTGCCAGCAGCTTGGACCACAGGTGGACCTACGAGCAGTACTTC. Its translation is CASSLDHRWTYEQYF.

The count of this clone is one. The V and J genes are TRBV30 and TRBJ1-4, with D unresolved. Trimming cost V 3 bases and J 4 bases, with 9 bases left between them. In germline, CDR1 is GTSNPN, CDR2 SVGIG (reference sequence). The CDR3 totals 13 residues. Here the CDR3 reads CAWRYRHNEKLFF. Written as DNA, the CDR3 is TGTGCCTGGAGGTACAGACATAATGAAAAACTGTTTTTT.

V gene TRBV7-9 combines with J gene TRBJ1-5, with D tentatively TRBD1 (6 bases). This CDR3 has 16 amino acids. Trimming took 3 bases from V and 3 from J, leaving 15 bases between them. Per germline, CDR1 SEHNR and CDR2 FQNEAQ (reference sequence). The CDR3 protein is CASSLTGTPLNQPQHF. The CDR3 DNA reads TGTGCCAGCAGCTTGACCGGGACACCACTCAATCAGCCCCAGCATTTT.

This chain links TRBV5-1 with TRBJ1-2; 9 bases fit TRBD1. The CDR3 consists of 13 residues. Trimming cost V 1 base and J 8 bases; bases outside gene matches: 3. Looked up from germline, CDR1 is SGHRS and CDR2 is YFSETQ. The CDR3 protein is CASSLRDRDGYTF. DNA of the CDR3: TGCGCCAGCAGCTTGCGGGACAGGGACGGCTACACCTTC. The variable domain in full, with the rest retrieved from reference TRBV5-1 and TRBJ1-2, is KAGVTQTPRYLIKTRGQQVTLSCSPISGHRSVSWYQQTPGQGLQFLFEYFSETQRNKGNFPGRFSGRQFSNSRSEMNVSTLELGDSALYLCASSLRDRDGYTFGSGTRLTVV.

This rearrangement joins TRBV30 to TRBJ1-5; no reliable D call. This CDR3 is 15 amino acids long. Trimming removed 0 bases from V and 7 bases from J, with 16 bases in between. Germline-derived CDR1 and CDR2 are GTSNPN and SVGIG (reference sequence). The CDR3 DNA reads as TGTGCCTGGAGTGTTACTAGGTCAGCCCTACAGCCCCAGCATTTT. The encoded protein is CAWSVTRSALQPQHF.

This clone was counted only a few times. This chain uses TRBV10-1 with TRBJ1-5; 7 nucleotides agree with TRBD1. Trimming cost V 10 bases and J 1 base; bases outside gene matches: 7. The CDR3 totals 14 residues. The germline CDR1 and CDR2 sequences are WNHNN and SYGVQD (reference sequence). Here the CDR3 reads CATLDRESNQPQHF. CDR3 sequence (DNA): TGCGCCACCCTAGACAGGGAGAGCAATCAGCCCCAGCATTTT.